This T cell receptor (beta chain) stems from a study of blood T cell repertoires in COVID-19. Original processing methods: Amplification with reference gene primers provided the estimates of nucleated cell counts. Assay: immunoSEQ multiplex PCR; the TCRdb copy retains only in-frame clones and omits some. The V and J calls and the clone size are those of that table, but D and trimming were determined from the DNA. The sample yields around 240,000 clones, 86% seen once. Individuals aged about 18 to 89 years were recruited from about two dozen US areas. Cohort allocation depended upon clinical history that participants reported. Each recovered donor of Cohort 3 presented with two negative PCRs, clearance, or symptom resolution. V dropped 2 bases and J dropped 3; count of bases not matched to a gene: 3. CDR3 length: 15 residues. Germline V gene sequence: CDR1 WNHNN, CDR2 SYGVQD (reference sequence).

The chain carries TRBV10-1 and TRBJ2-2; 7 nucleotides line up with TRBD2. Input material: PBMCs or T cells enriched from blood (not recorded which). This receptor was taken from a woman between 50 and 59 years old who had recovered from COVID-19. Here the CDR3 reads CASSEAGDDTGELFF. CDR3 nucleotides: TGCGCCAGCAGTGAGGCGGGGGACGACACCGGGGAGCTGTTTTTT.